The 14 T cell receptor beta chains listed next were all sequenced from one sample in a study of cytomegalovirus exposure and HLA in healthy donors. Some clones are missing from TCRdb's copy, which holds only in-frame ones; the method was immunoSEQ multiplex PCR. The table records around 260,000 clones, 90% of them present only once. Sequences were obtained from PBMCs. All receptors derive from a woman in her thirties in good health and CMV-seronegative.

With respect to this clone: In the same sample, other DNA sequences code for this CDR3. The rearrangement joins TRBV28 to TRBJ2-5; maybe TRBD2 (5 bases). The CDR3 length is 13 residues. In germline, CDR1 is MDHEN, CDR2 SYDVKM. The V end was cut by 3 bases, the J end by 4 bases, with 9 bases between. CDR3 amino acids: CASSLPRGETQYF. DNA for the CDR3: TGTGCCAGCAGTTTGCCCCGGGGAGAGACCCAGTACTTC.

This sequence joins TRBV14 and TRBJ2-5, with D tentatively TRBD2 (5 bases). V shed 3 bases and J shed 4 bases, with 12 bases lying between them. This CDR3 has 14 residues. Per germline, CDR1 SGHDN and CDR2 FVKESK. This chain's CDR3 is CASSQGGGLETQYF. For the CDR3, the DNA is TGTGCCAGCAGCCAGGGTGGCGGACTAGAGACCCAGTACTTC.

This clone was observed once. One junction end does not reproduce the germline sequence, and a read error may be involved. The rearrangement links TRBV4-2 to TRBJ2-1, with 9 bases that match TRBD2. The CDR3 totals 19 residues. CDR1 is LGHNA and CDR2 is YNFKEQ in the germline V gene. The CDR3 loop is CASSQEIALHRASGTYLIF. DNA of the CDR3: TGTGCCAGCAGCCAAGAAATTGCTCTTCACCGTGCTAGCGGGACATATTTGATCTTC.

This chain links TRBV9 with TRBJ2-2; D remains ambiguous. CDR3 size: 14 residues. V lost 0 bases and J 3 bases, leaving 6 bases between the germline ends. Looked up from germline, CDR1 is SGDLS and CDR2 is YYNGEE. The CDR3 DNA reads TGTGCCAGCAGCGTAGGGACCCACACCGGGGAGCTGTTTTTT. Its protein product is CASSVGTHTGELFF.

The chain uses TRBV12-5 and TRBJ1-2, with unresolved D. V shed 0 bases and J shed 5 bases, with 10 bases lying between them. CDR1 is LGHNT and CDR2 is FRNRAP in the germline V gene. CDR3 length: 14 amino acids. Here the CDR3 reads CASGLVPTAYGYTF. CDR3 bases: TGTGCTAGTGGTTTGGTACCAACAGCTTATGGCTACACCTTC.

J is TRBJ1-1 and V is TRBV19; D possibly corresponds to TRBD1 (6 bases). Trimming took off 7 bases at V and 0 bases at J, with 12 bases between the two ends. This CDR3 region has 14 residues. Per the germline V gene, CDR1 is LNHDA and CDR2 is SQIVND (reference sequence). The CDR3 DNA is TGTGCCAGTACCCAACAGGGACTGAACACTGAAGCTTTCTTT. It yields the protein CASTQQGLNTEAFF. Full variable domain (remainder filled in from reference TRBV19 and TRBJ1-1): DGGITQSPKYLFRKEGQNVTLSCEQNLNHDAMYWYRQDPGQGLRLIYYSQIVNDFQKGDIAEGYSVSREKKESFPLTVTSAQKNPTAFYLCASTQQGLNTEAFFGQGTRLTVV.

The gene calls are TRBV4-3 and TRBJ1-2; D gene unclear. CDR1 is LGHNA, CDR2 YSLEER, per germline. The CDR3 sequence is 14 residues long. Trimming took off 0 bases at V and 8 bases at J, with 13 bases between the two ends. CDR3: CASSQDERVYGYTF. The CDR3 region has the DNA TGCGCCAGCAGCCAAGATGAGAGGGTCTACGGCTACACCTTC.

The chain links TRBV25-1 to TRBJ2-5, with a weak D call TRBD1 (5 bases). Germline lookup yields CDR1 MGHDK and CDR2 SYGVNS. This CDR3 region has 18 residues. Trimming pared 4 bases from V and 2 bases from J, leaving 23 bases between. The CDR3 nucleotides are TGTGCCAGCAGTGTATCGACAGCAGACCCCGTGACTCAAGAGACCCAGTACTTC. It is translated as CASSVSTADPVTQETQYF. The full variable domain, with the rest looked up from reference TRBV25-1 and TRBJ2-5, is EADIYQTPRYLVIGTGKKITLECSQTMGHDKMYWYQQDPGMELHLIHYSYGVNSTEKGDLSSESTVSRIRTEHFPLTLESARPSHTSQYLCASSVSTADPVTQETQYFGPGTRLLVL.

This sequence joins TRBV29-1 and TRBJ1-1; D is unresolved. This CDR3 comprises 12 residues. From germline, CDR1 is SQVTM and CDR2 ANQGSEA. Trimming pared 7 bases from V and 2 bases from J, leaving 11 bases between. Written as DNA, the CDR3 is TGCAGCGCACCCGGGCCCAACACTGAAGCTTTCTTT. It codes for CSAPGPNTEAFF.

The V and J genes are TRBV14 and TRBJ1-5; D is perhaps TRBD1 (5 bases). In germline, CDR1 is SGHDN, CDR2 FVKESK. V dropped 9 bases and J dropped 4 bases, with 31 bases sitting between them. This CDR3 region has 19 residues. CDR3 coding DNA: TGTGCCAGGTGCAAACCGGGGCAGGAGGCCTCCGACTCAAATCAGCCCCAGCATTTT. Residues: CARCKPGQEASDSNQPQHF. The full variable domain, its missing parts supplied by reference TRBV14 and TRBJ1-5, is EAGVTQFPSHSVIEKGQTVTLRCDPISGHDNLYWYRRVMGKEIKFLLHFVKESKQDESGMPNNRFLAERTGGTYSTLKVQPAELEDSGVYFCARCKPGQEASDSNQPQHFGDGTRLSIL.

The chain combines TRBV18 with TRBJ2-7; 11 bases match TRBD2. After removal of 2 bases from V and 7 bases from J, the junction contained 7 bases not matched to a gene. The CDR3 totals 15 residues. The germline CDR1 and CDR2 sequences are KGHSH and LQKENI. The CDR3 loop is CASSPISGRAGEQYF. For the CDR3, the DNA is TGTGCCAGCTCACCAATTAGCGGGAGGGCCGGGGAGCAGTACTTC.

The chain is built from TRBV29-1 and TRBJ2-3, with TRBD1 identical over 11 bases. This CDR3 is built from 15 residues. CDR1 and CDR2 (germline): SQVTM, ANQGSEA. The J segment lost 2 bases and the V segment lost 7 bases, leaving 8 bases of the junction unmatched. CDR3 in amino acids: CSAWTGGEDTDTQYF. The CDR3 DNA reads TGCAGCGCCTGGACAGGGGGCGAAGACACAGATACGCAGTATTTT.

The chain employs TRBV18 and TRBJ1-5, with TRBD1 matching 12 bases. V dropped 3 bases and J dropped 0; count of bases not matched to a gene: 9. The CDR3 has 19 residues. Germline V gene sequence: CDR1 KGHSH, CDR2 LQKENI. The CDR3 DNA is TGTGCCAGCTCACCGCCGGTCGGGACAGGGGGCTCTAGCAATCAGCCCCAGCATTTT. As protein: CASSPPVGTGGSSNQPQHF.

The CDR3 protein is CASSTRPGGTVEAFF. CDR3 DNA: TGTGCCAGCAGTACCCGCCCGGGGGGAACAGTTGAAGCTTTCTTT. The V and J genes are TRBV6-6 and TRBJ1-1; weak D call: TRBD1 (5 bases). This CDR3 is 15 amino acids long. Germline CDR1 and CDR2: MNHNY and SVGAGI (reference sequence). V lost 5 bases and J 7 bases, leaving 20 bases between the germline ends.